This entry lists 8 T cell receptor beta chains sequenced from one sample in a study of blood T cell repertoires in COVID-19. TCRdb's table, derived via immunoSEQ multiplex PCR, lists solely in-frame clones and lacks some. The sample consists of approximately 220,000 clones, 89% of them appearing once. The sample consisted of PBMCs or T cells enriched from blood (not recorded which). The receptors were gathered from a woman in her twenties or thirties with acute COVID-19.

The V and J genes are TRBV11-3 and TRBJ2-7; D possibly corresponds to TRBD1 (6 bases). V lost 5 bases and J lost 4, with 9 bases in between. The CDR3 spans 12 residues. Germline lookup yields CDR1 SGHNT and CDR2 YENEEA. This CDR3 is CASSMDSYEQYF. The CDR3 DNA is TGTGCCAGCAGCATGGACAGTTACGAGCAGTACTTC. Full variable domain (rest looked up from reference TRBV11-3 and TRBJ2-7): EAGVVQSPRYKIIEKKQPVAFWCNPISGHNTLYWYLQNLGQGPELLIRYENEEAVDDSQLPKDRFSAERLKGVDSTLKIQPAELGDSAVYLCASSMDSYEQYFGPGTRLTVT.

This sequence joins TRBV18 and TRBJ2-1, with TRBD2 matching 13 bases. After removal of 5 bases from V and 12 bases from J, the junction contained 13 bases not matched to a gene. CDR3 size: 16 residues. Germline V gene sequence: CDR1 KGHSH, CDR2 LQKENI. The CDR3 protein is CASSTFTSGGALGQFF. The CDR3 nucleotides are TGTGCCAGCTCAACCTTCACTAGCGGGGGGGCGCTTGGGCAGTTCTTC.

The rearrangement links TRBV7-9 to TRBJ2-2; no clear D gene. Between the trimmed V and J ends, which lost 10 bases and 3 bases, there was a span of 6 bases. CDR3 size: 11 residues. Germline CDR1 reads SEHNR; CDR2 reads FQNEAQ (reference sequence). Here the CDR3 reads CATMYTGELFF. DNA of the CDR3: TGTGCCACCATGTACACCGGGGAGCTGTTTTTT.

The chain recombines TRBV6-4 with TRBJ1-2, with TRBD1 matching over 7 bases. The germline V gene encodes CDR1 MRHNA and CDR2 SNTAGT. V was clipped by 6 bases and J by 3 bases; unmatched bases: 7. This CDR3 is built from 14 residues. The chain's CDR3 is CASSTRQGDYGYTF. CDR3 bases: TGTGCCAGCAGCACGAGACAGGGCGACTATGGCTACACCTTC.

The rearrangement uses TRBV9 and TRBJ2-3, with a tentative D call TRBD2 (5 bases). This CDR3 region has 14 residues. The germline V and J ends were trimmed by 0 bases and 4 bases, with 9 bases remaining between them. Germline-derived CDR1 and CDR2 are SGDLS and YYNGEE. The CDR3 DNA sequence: TGTGCCAGCAGCGTAGGGCTAGCTGCAGATACGCAGTATTTT. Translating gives CASSVGLAADTQYF.

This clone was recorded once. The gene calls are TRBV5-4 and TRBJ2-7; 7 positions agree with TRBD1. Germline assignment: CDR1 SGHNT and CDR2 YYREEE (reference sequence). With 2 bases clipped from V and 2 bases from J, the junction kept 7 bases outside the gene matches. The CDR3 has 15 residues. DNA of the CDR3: TGTGCCAGCAGCTTCGGTGGCGACAGGGCCTACGAGCAGTACTTC. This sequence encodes CASSFGGDRAYEQYF.

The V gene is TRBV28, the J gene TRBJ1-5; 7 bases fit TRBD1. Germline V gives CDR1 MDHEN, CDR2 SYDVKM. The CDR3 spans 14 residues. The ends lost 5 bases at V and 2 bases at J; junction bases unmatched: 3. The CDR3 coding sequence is TGTGCCAGCAGTGGGGACAGCGGCAATCAGCCCCAGCATTTT. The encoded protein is CASSGDSGNQPQHF.

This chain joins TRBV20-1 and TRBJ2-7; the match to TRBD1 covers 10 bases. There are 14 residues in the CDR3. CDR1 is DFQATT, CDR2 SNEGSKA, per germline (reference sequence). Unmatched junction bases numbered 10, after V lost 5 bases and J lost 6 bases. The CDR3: CSAGAGTGVSEQYF. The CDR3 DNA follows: TGCAGTGCTGGTGCCGGGACAGGGGTATCCGAGCAGTACTTC.